Below, one T cell receptor (beta chain) is given with its context. Its matching antigen is unknown. The data are from a study of cytotoxic CD8 clonotypes in ibrutinib-treated CLL. Overall study context: Response samples came after a median about 13 months of treatment, range 6 to 36.

Cryopreserved PBMCs yielded around 2.1 micrograms of genomic DNA for TCR beta libraries. The study's findings and limits: Higher circulating CD8+ T-cell counts strongly accompanied higher baseline clonality, above age-matched healthy donors.

CDR3 length equals 14 residues. Depth targeted 1 in 200,000 to 1 in 1 million T cells, averaging about 9.2x coverage per clonotype. Assay: immunoSEQ multiplex PCR; the TCRdb copy retains only in-frame clones and omits some. The sample holds fewer than 200,000 clones, approximately 84% seen once. The sample here was PBMCs, taken after 24 months of ibrutinib treatment. The chain uses TRBV21-1 and TRBJ1-3; the D call in the table, TRBD1, was not verified against the DNA. TRBV21-1 is a recognized pseudogene. The TCR sequence derives from a human donor with chronic lymphocytic leukemia. CDR3 loop: CASRQESSGNTIYF. Here the CDR3 DNA reads TGTGCCAGCAGACAGGAGAGCTCTGGAAACACCATATATTTT.